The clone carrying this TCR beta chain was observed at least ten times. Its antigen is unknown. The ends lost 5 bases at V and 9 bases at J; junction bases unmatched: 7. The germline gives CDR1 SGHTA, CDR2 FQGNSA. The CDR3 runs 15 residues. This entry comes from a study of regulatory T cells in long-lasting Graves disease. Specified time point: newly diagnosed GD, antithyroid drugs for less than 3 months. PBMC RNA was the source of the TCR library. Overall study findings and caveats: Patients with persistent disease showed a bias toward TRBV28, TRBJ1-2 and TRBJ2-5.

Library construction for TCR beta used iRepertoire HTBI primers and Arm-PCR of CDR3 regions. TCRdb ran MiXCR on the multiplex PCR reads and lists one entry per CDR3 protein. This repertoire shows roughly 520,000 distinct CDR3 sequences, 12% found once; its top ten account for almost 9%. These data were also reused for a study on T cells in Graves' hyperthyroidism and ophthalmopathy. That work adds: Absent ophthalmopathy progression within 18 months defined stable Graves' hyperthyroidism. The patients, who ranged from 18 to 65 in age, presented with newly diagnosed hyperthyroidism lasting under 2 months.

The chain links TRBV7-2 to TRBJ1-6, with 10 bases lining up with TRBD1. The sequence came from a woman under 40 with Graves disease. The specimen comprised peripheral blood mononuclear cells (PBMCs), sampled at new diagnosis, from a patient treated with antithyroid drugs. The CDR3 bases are TGTGCCAGCAGCCTTAGTGGGACAGGGGTTTCACCCCTCCACTTT. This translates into CASSLSGTGVSPLHF.